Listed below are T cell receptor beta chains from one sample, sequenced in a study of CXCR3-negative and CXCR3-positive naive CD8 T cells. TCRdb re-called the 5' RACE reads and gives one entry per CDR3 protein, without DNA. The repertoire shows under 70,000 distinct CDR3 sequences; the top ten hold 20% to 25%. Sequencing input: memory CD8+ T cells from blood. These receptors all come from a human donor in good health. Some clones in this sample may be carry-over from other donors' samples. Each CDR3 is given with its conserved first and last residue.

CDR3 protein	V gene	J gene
CASCPRGLEFYGYTF	TRBV28	TRBJ1-2
CARSLERSRKEDTQYF	TRBV5-3	TRBJ2-3
CASYDDTSNTGELFF	TRBV5-1	TRBJ2-2
CASSSSGGYEQYF	TRBV19	TRBJ2-7
CASSLLWDEQYF	TRBV28	TRBJ2-7
CASSLPPFPAGESYNEQFF	TRBV7-9	TRBJ2-1
CASSFGTENEQYF	TRBV27	TRBJ2-7
CASSNQAFPLYNEQFF	TRBV7-9	TRBJ2-1
CASSFYGTYTF	TRBV5-6	TRBJ1-2
CASSLSGGGYEQYF	TRBV5-1	TRBJ2-7
CASSIDRGTEAFF	TRBV19	TRBJ1-1
CASSFGTGTPINTDTQYF	TRBV5-1	TRBJ2-3
CASSEENTGELFF	TRBV6-4	TRBJ2-2
CASQIAGGYNEQFF	TRBV6-4	TRBJ2-1
CASSPTGVAGVITYEQYF	TRBV7-8	TRBJ2-7
CASSFKGGIEAFF	TRBV12-3/TRBV12-4	TRBJ1-1
CSASFGGTKNIQYF	TRBV20-1	TRBJ2-4
CSVASKETSTDTQYF	TRBV29-1	TRBJ2-3
CASSYSIGRSPTVVGELFF	TRBV6-5	TRBJ2-2
CASSVSAPRMGEQYF	TRBV28	TRBJ2-7
CASSSVQGARDTQYF	TRBV7-3	TRBJ2-3
CASSLFGGGESEQFF	TRBV12-3/TRBV12-4	TRBJ2-1
CSARDWETGELFF	TRBV20-1	TRBJ2-2
CASSQHWTGASPLKNIQYF	TRBV3-1	TRBJ2-4
CASTEPGLGLKEQYF	TRBV6-2/TRBV6-3	TRBJ2-7
CASSLTGFGNTIYF	TRBV9	TRBJ1-3
CASSWASLGQEYEQYF	TRBV5-1	TRBJ2-7
CSAFPPGDYNEQFF	TRBV20-1	TRBJ2-1
CASSYSKGTQYF	TRBV6-2/TRBV6-3	TRBJ2-5
CASEPGQGARDTQYF	TRBV5-1	TRBJ2-3
CATSEGPSYEQYF	TRBV24-1	TRBJ2-7
CASSPGQGTYEQYF	TRBV6-5	TRBJ2-7
CASSPPTGLRETQYF	TRBV5-4	TRBJ2-5
CSVEDRARGYYEQYF	TRBV29-1	TRBJ2-7
CASSSLYNEQFF	TRBV12-3/TRBV12-4	TRBJ2-1
CASSLVTDRVNGYTF	TRBV7-9	TRBJ1-2
CASSPSGGSSYNEQFF	TRBV7-6	TRBJ2-1
CASSLGVGGDGYTF	TRBV7-6	TRBJ1-2
CASSRTGTNTEAFF	TRBV7-9	TRBJ1-1
CSVETDSLYLQFF	TRBV29-1	TRBJ2-1
CASSLVSGAYEQYF	TRBV5-1	TRBJ2-7
CSVAGGAGNEQFF	TRBV29-1	TRBJ2-1
CASSFGGTGITGNTIYF	TRBV5-1	TRBJ1-3
CASTKRLAGGRATDTQYF	TRBV6-2/TRBV6-3	TRBJ2-3
CASSFYWGETQYF	TRBV7-7	TRBJ2-5
CSVEMPAYPEQFF	TRBV29-1	TRBJ2-1
CASSPHSSGELFTDTQYF	TRBV28	TRBJ2-3
CASSSRDRGHEQYF	TRBV7-9	TRBJ2-7
CSARNRVGGMNTEAFF	TRBV20-1	TRBJ1-1
CASSPARQVTQYF	TRBV7-9	TRBJ2-3
CASSYSIGSTGELFF	TRBV6-2/TRBV6-3	TRBJ2-2
CATSRGASGRGEQFF	TRBV15	TRBJ2-1
CASSPGLVERNTQYF	TRBV7-9	TRBJ2-3
CASALKAYEQYF	TRBV5-1	TRBJ2-7
CASSFLAGSSYNEQFF	TRBV28	TRBJ2-1